The rows below give T cell receptor beta chains drawn from one sample of a study of blood T cell repertoires in COVID-19. Libraries were prepared by immunoSEQ multiplex PCR; TCRdb keeps only in-frame clonotypes and omits some of them. The sample carries around 150,000 clones, under 90% recorded once. What was sequenced was PBMCs or T cells enriched from blood (not recorded which). The receptor source for this set is a man aged 50-60 years who had recovered from COVID-19. CDR3s include the opening cysteine and the closing phenylalanine or tryptophan. The order of the fields is D gene, CDR3 length, V gene, J gene, clone size, CDR3 DNA, CDR3 protein. A D gene is named only where the DNA matches it firmly. Clone sizes are given selectively: once, few, many, or a class where the clone is expanded.

d_gene: .; len: 12; v_gene: TRBV19; j_gene: TRBJ1-6; abundance: many; CDR3nt: TGTGCCAGTAGTTACAGGGATTCACCCCTCCACTTT; CDR3aa: CASSYRDSPLHF
d_gene: .; len: 17; v_gene: TRBV27; j_gene: TRBJ1-6; abundance: .; CDR3nt: TGTGCCAGCAGTCGAACACAGGTCCTCTCCTATAATTCACCCCTCCACTTT; CDR3aa: CASSRTQVLSYNSPLHF
d_gene: TRBD1; len: 17; v_gene: TRBV14; j_gene: TRBJ1-6; abundance: .; CDR3nt: TGTGCCAGCAGCTCCATGACAGGGAGCTCCTATAATTCACCCCTCCACTTT; CDR3aa: CASSSMTGSSYNSPLHF
d_gene: TRBD2; len: 17; v_gene: TRBV3-1/TRBV3-2; j_gene: TRBJ2-1; abundance: .; CDR3nt: TGTGCCAGCAGCCAAGAAAGGCTAGCGGGTCCCTACAATGAGCAGTTCTTC; CDR3aa: CASSQERLAGPYNEQFF
d_gene: .; len: 14; v_gene: TRBV14; j_gene: TRBJ2-5; abundance: .; CDR3nt: TGTGCCAGCAGCCAAGAGTTATCTAAAGAGACCCAGTACTTC; CDR3aa: CASSQELSKETQYF
d_gene: TRBD1; len: 13; v_gene: TRBV29-1; j_gene: TRBJ2-7; abundance: .; CDR3nt: TGCAGCGTATCAGGACAGGGGGCCTACGAGCAGTACTTC; CDR3aa: CSVSGQGAYEQYF
d_gene: TRBD1; len: 16; v_gene: TRBV5-1; j_gene: TRBJ1-6; abundance: .; CDR3nt: TGCGCCAGCAGCTTGGATGGGGGACAGGGGTACTCACCCCTCCACTTT; CDR3aa: CASSLDGGQGYSPLHF
d_gene: .; len: 14; v_gene: TRBV4-3; j_gene: TRBJ2-2; abundance: .; CDR3nt: TGCGCCAGCAGCCATACCAGGGACACCGGGGAGCTGTTTTTT; CDR3aa: CASSHTRDTGELFF
d_gene: TRBD2; len: 15; v_gene: TRBV5-1; j_gene: TRBJ2-1; abundance: .; CDR3nt: TGCGCCAGCAGCTTGGGCGGGGGAAGGGGAAATGAGCAGTTCTTC; CDR3aa: CASSLGGGRGNEQFF
d_gene: .; len: 15; v_gene: TRBV19; j_gene: TRBJ1-2; abundance: .; CDR3nt: TGTGCCAGTAGTATCCGAGTTCCAGTACAGTATGGCTACACCTTC; CDR3aa: CASSIRVPVQYGYTF
d_gene: .; len: 16; v_gene: TRBV11-2; j_gene: TRBJ2-7; abundance: .; CDR3nt: TGTGCCAGCAGCTCCAAATTAGCGCAGGGGGGTTACGAGCAGTACTTC; CDR3aa: CASSSKLAQGGYEQYF
d_gene: TRBD1; len: 16; v_gene: TRBV25-1; j_gene: TRBJ2-7; abundance: few; CDR3nt: TGTGCCAGCAGTGACCCCCACCGGGACAGGGCCTACGAGCAGTACTTC; CDR3aa: CASSDPHRDRAYEQYF
d_gene: TRBD2; len: 15; v_gene: TRBV7-9; j_gene: TRBJ2-2; abundance: .; CDR3nt: TGTGCCAGCAGCTATAGCGGGGCGGGGACCGGGGAGCTGTTTTTT; CDR3aa: CASSYSGAGTGELFF
d_gene: .; len: 15; v_gene: TRBV18; j_gene: TRBJ1-6; abundance: .; CDR3nt: TGTGCCAGCTCAACAGACAGGCACGATAATTCACCCCTCCACTTT; CDR3aa: CASSTDRHDNSPLHF
d_gene: TRBD1; len: 16; v_gene: TRBV3-1/TRBV3-2; j_gene: TRBJ1-2; abundance: .; CDR3nt: TGTGCCAGCAGCCAAGACAGCCTAACAGGGGGGTATGGCTACACCTTC; CDR3aa: CASSQDSLTGGYGYTF
d_gene: .; len: 12; v_gene: TRBV6-5; j_gene: TRBJ1-1; abundance: .; CDR3nt: TGTGCCAGCATCGGGACATACGGAGAAGCTTTCTTT; CDR3aa: CASIGTYGEAFF
d_gene: .; len: 12; v_gene: TRBV6-5; j_gene: TRBJ2-7; abundance: few; CDR3nt: TGTGCCAGCAGTTACACTGGCTACGAGCAGTACTTC; CDR3aa: CASSYTGYEQYF
d_gene: .; len: 16; v_gene: TRBV9; j_gene: TRBJ2-3; abundance: .; CDR3nt: TGTGCCAGCAGCGTAGGTCGCGGGGCGATCACAGATACGCAGTATTTT; CDR3aa: CASSVGRGAITDTQYF
d_gene: .; len: 13; v_gene: TRBV5-1; j_gene: TRBJ2-5; abundance: .; CDR3nt: TGCGCCAGCAGCTTCAGGGTTCAAGAGACCCAGTACTTC; CDR3aa: CASSFRVQETQYF
d_gene: .; len: 13; v_gene: TRBV12-3/TRBV12-4; j_gene: TRBJ1-6; abundance: .; CDR3nt: TGTGCCAGCAGTTTTTCAGGGGCTACACCCCTCCACTTT; CDR3aa: CASSFSGATPLHF
d_gene: TRBD1; len: 16; v_gene: TRBV25-1; j_gene: TRBJ2-3; abundance: .; CDR3nt: TGTGCCAGCAGTCGGTCCGGGACAGGGCGCACAGATACGCAGTATTTT; CDR3aa: CASSRSGTGRTDTQYF
d_gene: TRBD2; len: 13; v_gene: TRBV18; j_gene: TRBJ2-7; abundance: once; CDR3nt: TGTGCCAGCTCATCAAGCGGGGTTAGCGAGCAGTACTTC; CDR3aa: CASSSSGVSEQYF
d_gene: TRBD1; len: 16; v_gene: TRBV5-8; j_gene: TRBJ1-2; abundance: .; CDR3nt: TGTGCCAGCAGCGGAACTTACAGGGGAGCTAACTATGGCTACACCTTC; CDR3aa: CASSGTYRGANYGYTF
d_gene: .; len: 20; v_gene: TRBV15; j_gene: TRBJ2-6; abundance: .; CDR3nt: TGTGCCACCAGCAGGGATTCGTTGGGCCAATCACTAGCTGGGGCCAACGTCCTGACTTTC; CDR3aa: CATSRDSLGQSLAGANVLTF
d_gene: TRBD1; len: 16; v_gene: TRBV24-1; j_gene: TRBJ2-3; abundance: .; CDR3nt: TGTGCCACCAGTGACTCTGGGACAGGGAGTAAAGATACGCAGTATTTT; CDR3aa: CATSDSGTGSKDTQYF
d_gene: TRBD1; len: 16; v_gene: TRBV5-1; j_gene: TRBJ1-2; abundance: .; CDR3nt: TGCGCCAGCAGCTTGGAGATGCCTGGGACAGGGGTTGGCTACACCTTC; CDR3aa: CASSLEMPGTGVGYTF
d_gene: .; len: 12; v_gene: TRBV5-1; j_gene: TRBJ2-3; abundance: .; CDR3nt: TGCGCCAGCAGCTTGCGAGGGGATACGCAGTATTTT; CDR3aa: CASSLRGDTQYF
d_gene: TRBD1; len: 15; v_gene: TRBV6-5; j_gene: TRBJ2-4; abundance: .; CDR3nt: TGTGCCAGCAGTAACGGAGGGACAGGAGGAAACATTCAGTACTTC; CDR3aa: CASSNGGTGGNIQYF
d_gene: .; len: 16; v_gene: TRBV7-2; j_gene: TRBJ2-3; abundance: few; CDR3nt: TGTGCCAGCAGCTTCGTAGGGACTGGTAGTACAGATACGCAGTATTTT; CDR3aa: CASSFVGTGSTDTQYF
d_gene: .; len: 16; v_gene: TRBV19; j_gene: TRBJ2-1; abundance: .; CDR3nt: TGTGCCAGTAGTATTATACAGGGACACTACTACAATGAGCAGTTCTTC; CDR3aa: CASSIIQGHYYNEQFF
d_gene: .; len: 15; v_gene: TRBV4-3; j_gene: TRBJ1-5; abundance: .; CDR3nt: TGCGCCAGCAGCCGGAACAGTAATAGCAATCAGCCCCAGCATTTT; CDR3aa: CASSRNSNSNQPQHF
d_gene: .; len: 14; v_gene: TRBV19; j_gene: TRBJ2-7; abundance: .; CDR3nt: TGTGCCAGTAGTATATCGCGGCCGGGCTACGAGCAGTACTTC; CDR3aa: CASSISRPGYEQYF
d_gene: TRBD1; len: 14; v_gene: TRBV2; j_gene: TRBJ1-2; abundance: .; CDR3nt: TGTGCCAGCAGTGAGGGACAGGGTCTTCGGGGCTACACCTTC; CDR3aa: CASSEGQGLRGYTF
d_gene: .; len: 14; v_gene: TRBV6-5; j_gene: TRBJ2-4; abundance: .; CDR3nt: TGTGCCAGCTCTGGGGGGGCCTTCAAAAACATTCAGTACTTC; CDR3aa: CASSGGAFKNIQYF
d_gene: .; len: 16; v_gene: TRBV19; j_gene: TRBJ1-1; abundance: .; CDR3nt: TGTGCCAGTAGTACAAGGAGGGTTTCGGAGAGCACTGAAGCTTTCTTT; CDR3aa: CASSTRRVSESTEAFF
d_gene: TRBD2; len: 16; v_gene: TRBV9; j_gene: TRBJ2-7; abundance: once; CDR3nt: TGTGCCAGCAGCCCACGGGGGGGGCCCTCTACCTACGAGCAGTACTTC; CDR3aa: CASSPRGGPSTYEQYF
d_gene: TRBD1; len: 12; v_gene: TRBV6-5; j_gene: TRBJ1-5; abundance: .; CDR3nt: TGTGCCAGCACAGGGGGACGGCAGCCCCAGCATTTT; CDR3aa: CASTGGRQPQHF
d_gene: .; len: 13; v_gene: TRBV29-1; j_gene: TRBJ2-7; abundance: .; CDR3nt: TGCAGCGTCGCATTAACAGGGCCCCACGAGCAGTACTTC; CDR3aa: CSVALTGPHEQYF
d_gene: .; len: 14; v_gene: TRBV27; j_gene: TRBJ2-7; abundance: .; CDR3nt: TGTGCCAGCAGTTTACTAGACCCCTTGAGGGAGCAGTACTTC; CDR3aa: CASSLLDPLREQYF
d_gene: TRBD2; len: 15; v_gene: TRBV7-2; j_gene: TRBJ2-1; abundance: .; CDR3nt: TGTGCCAGCAGTCGGAGCGGGGGGGCCTTAAATGAGCAGTTCTTC; CDR3aa: CASSRSGGALNEQFF
d_gene: TRBD1; len: 18; v_gene: TRBV24-1; j_gene: TRBJ1-5; abundance: .; CDR3nt: TGTGCCACCAGTGACCGTCAGGGGGCGGCGGGTAGCAATCAGCCCCAGCATTTT; CDR3aa: CATSDRQGAAGSNQPQHF
d_gene: .; len: 14; v_gene: TRBV28; j_gene: TRBJ1-4; abundance: .; CDR3nt: TGTGCCAGCAGAGGTGGGGCCGATAATGAAAAACTGTTTTTT; CDR3aa: CASRGGADNEKLFF
d_gene: .; len: 14; v_gene: TRBV2; j_gene: TRBJ2-7; abundance: .; CDR3nt: TGTGCCAGCACTCCGCAGGAAAGCTCCTACGAGCAGTACTTC; CDR3aa: CASTPQESSYEQYF
d_gene: .; len: 15; v_gene: TRBV19; j_gene: TRBJ1-6; abundance: .; CDR3nt: TGTGCCAGTAGTCTGACCGACAGGTATAATTCACCCCTCCACTTT; CDR3aa: CASSLTDRYNSPLHF
d_gene: TRBD1; len: 14; v_gene: TRBV4-2; j_gene: TRBJ1-1; abundance: .; CDR3nt: TGTGCCAGCAGCCAAGTAGGCGGGACAGTTGAAGCTTTCTTT; CDR3aa: CASSQVGGTVEAFF
d_gene: TRBD2; len: 16; v_gene: TRBV19; j_gene: TRBJ2-3; abundance: .; CDR3nt: TGTGCCAGTAGTATTCTGCGGGGGGGTATCTCAGATACGCAGTATTTT; CDR3aa: CASSILRGGISDTQYF
d_gene: .; len: 15; v_gene: TRBV5-4; j_gene: TRBJ2-7; abundance: .; CDR3nt: TGTGCCAGCAGCTTGGATGGGCGGGGAGGCAACGAGCAGTACTTC; CDR3aa: CASSLDGRGGNEQYF